This record looks at one TCR beta chain sequence and its context. This record belongs to a study of Ad26.COV2.S vaccination and SARS-CoV-2 variants. Treatment specified: roughly 18 received Ad26.COV2.S at low or high dose, single or two shots; 5 received placebo; per-sample allocation not given. The samples date from day 63 after the first vaccine or placebo injection. Using immunoSEQ multiplex PCR, the repertoire was profiled, and TCRdb retains in-frame clones only, with some absent. This sample has 300,000 to 350,000 clones; 90% occur once, and the top ten carry 5.5%. Per the germline V gene, CDR1 is SGHNT and CDR2 is YYREEE (reference sequence). V lost 7 bases and J lost 4; bases outside the gene matches: 13. This CDR3 has 17 amino acids.

Sequenced here: peripheral blood, sampled in a trial of Ad26.COV2.S vaccine versus placebo. V and J are TRBV5-4 and TRBJ2-1; 11 bases are a match to TRBD2. This sequence was found in a person aged 18-65 years who received the Ad26.COV2.S COVID-19 vaccine or a placebo. This chain's CDR3 is CASRKYSGTSGYNEQFF. The CDR3 coding sequence is TGTGCCAGCCGCAAATATTCCGGGACTAGCGGTTACAATGAGCAGTTCTTC.